This T cell receptor beta chain was identified during a study of cytomegalovirus exposure and HLA in healthy donors. Study observations and caveats: Investigators reported approximately 170 TCR beta chains as tied to cytomegalovirus.

Notes on this clone: The antigen is not known.

CDR1 SGHRS and CDR2 YFSETQ come from the germline V gene. The V and J ends lost 4 bases and 7 bases, in that order; junction bases with no gene match: 4. The CDR3 covers 14 residues. Vbeta (60) and Jbeta (13) primers were used in the PCR. Measured with immunoSEQ multiplex PCR; TCRdb has only the in-frame clones, and not every one. The table includes 150,000 or so clones, 75% to 80% detected once. V gene TRBV5-1 combines with J gene TRBJ2-1, with 11 bases identical to TRBD2. What was sequenced was PBMCs. The clonotype was recovered from a male donor in good health and CMV-seronegative. The CDR3 bases are TGCGCCAGCAGCGCGACTAGCGGGACGAATGAGCAGTTCTTC. It yields the protein CASSATSGTNEQFF.